This is a list of T cell receptor beta chains from one sample in a study of blood T cell repertoires in COVID-19. Sequencing was performed with immunoSEQ multiplex PCR; in TCRdb, only in-frame clones are kept and a portion is missing. This sample has 130,000 or so clones, with about 83% found just once. Sequencing used peripheral blood. Receptors were obtained from a human donor in a cohort sampled during active COVID-19. Both conserved end residues are part of each CDR3. A D gene is named only where the DNA matches it firmly. Some rows have no size entry. The others give once, few or many, or a class for an expanded clone.

TRBV20-1	TRBJ2-3	NA	16	NA	CSASPQRRGATDTQYF	TGCAGTGCTAGTCCCCAGCGCCGGGGTGCCACAGATACGCAGTATTTT
TRBV30	TRBJ1-5	NA	13	few	CAWSLNTDQPQHF	TGTGCCTGGAGCCTCAACACAGATCAGCCCCAGCATTTT
TRBV12-3/TRBV12-4	TRBJ1-1	NA	12	once	CASSLAHSEAFF	TGTGCCAGCAGTTTAGCCCACTCTGAAGCTTTCTTT
TRBV12-3/TRBV12-4	TRBJ2-1	NA	12	NA	CASSLMLREQFF	TGTGCCAGCAGCCTTATGTTGCGTGAGCAGTTCTTC
TRBV7-2	TRBJ2-1	TRBD2	14	NA	CASSPRTSGSEQFF	TGTGCCAGCAGCCCCCGGACTAGCGGGAGTGAGCAGTTCTTC
TRBV18	TRBJ2-5	TRBD1	15	NA	CASSPQAGGRETQYF	TGTGCCAGCTCACCACAAGCAGGGGGCCGGGAGACCCAGTACTTC
TRBV5-1	TRBJ2-5	TRBD2	16	NA	CASSLALAGGFETQYF	TGCGCCAGCAGCTTGGCCCTAGCGGGAGGTTTCGAGACCCAGTACTTC
TRBV3-1/TRBV3-2	TRBJ2-3	NA	14	few	CASSQAFSTDTQYF	TGTGCCAGCAGCCAAGCCTTCAGCACAGATACGCAGTATTTT
TRBV28	TRBJ2-2	NA	14	NA	CASRIRASTGELFF	TGTGCCAGCAGGATAAGAGCGAGCACCGGGGAGCTGTTTTTT
TRBV15	TRBJ1-4	TRBD1	17	NA	CATSREAGTATNEKLFF	TGTGCCACCAGCAGAGAAGCCGGGACAGCAACTAATGAAAAACTGTTTTTT
TRBV5-4	TRBJ2-1	TRBD2	16	NA	CASSLGGLAGGNEQFF	TGTGCCAGCAGCTTGGGCGGACTAGCGGGGGGTAATGAGCAGTTCTTC
TRBV30	TRBJ2-2	NA	14	NA	CASHRSGNTGELFF	TGTGCCTCCCACAGATCCGGGAACACCGGGGAGCTGTTTTTT
TRBV7-9	TRBJ2-7	TRBD1	14	NA	CASSVDRVSYEQYF	TGTGCCAGCAGCGTAGACAGGGTATCCTACGAGCAGTACTTC
TRBV4-2	TRBJ2-5	NA	16	NA	CASSQGIGTSGETQYF	TGTGCCAGCAGCCAAGGTATCGGGACCAGCGGGGAGACCCAGTACTTC
TRBV18	TRBJ2-7	TRBD2	15	once	CASSPSTSGGNEQYF	TGTGCCAGCTCACCAAGCACTAGCGGAGGTAACGAGCAGTACTTC
TRBV28	TRBJ1-2	NA	14	NA	CASSFGNRPLGYTF	TGTGCCAGCAGTTTTGGAAACAGGCCCCTAGGCTACACCTTC
TRBV3-1/TRBV3-2	TRBJ2-1	NA	12	NA	CASSPGWNEQFF	TGTGCCAGCAGCCCAGGATGGAATGAGCAGTTCTTC
TRBV28	TRBJ2-3	NA	13	NA	CASSGRRGSSYGF	TGTGCCAGCAGTGGCAGGAGGGGATCCTCCTATGGTTTC
TRBV11-3	TRBJ2-7	TRBD2	13	NA	CASSLERGDEQYF	TGTGCCAGCAGCTTAGAGCGGGGGGATGAGCAGTACTTC
TRBV30	TRBJ1-3	NA	13	NA	CAWSRGFGNTIYF	TGTGCCTGGAGTCGAGGGTTTGGAAACACCATATATTTT
TRBV9	TRBJ2-1	TRBD2	19	once	CASGEIAGGLPGSYNEQFF	TGTGCCAGCGGGGAAATAGCGGGAGGATTACCAGGCTCCTACAATGAGCAGTTCTTC
TRBV28	TRBJ2-7	NA	14	NA	CASSFQRVQYEQYF	TGTGCCAGCAGTTTTCAGAGGGTACAGTACGAGCAGTACTTC
TRBV5-1	TRBJ2-7	TRBD2	17	NA	CASSLGTSGLSSYEQYF	TGCGCCAGCAGCTTGGGGACTAGCGGTCTCAGCTCCTACGAGCAGTACTTC
TRBV18	TRBJ2-2	NA	15	NA	CASSHRVSDTGELFF	TGTGCCAGCTCCCACAGGGTCTCGGACACCGGGGAGCTGTTTTTT
TRBV7-3	TRBJ2-2	NA	16	NA	CASSRRVAASGGELFF	TGTGCCAGCAGCCGTCGGGTAGCTGCGAGCGGCGGGGAGCTGTTTTTT
TRBV7-3	TRBJ2-1	TRBD1	15	NA	CASSLRDRGYNEQFF	TGTGCCAGCAGCTTAAGGGACAGGGGCTACAATGAGCAGTTCTTC
TRBV7-9	TRBJ1-6	NA	15	few	CASSLVGRNNSPLHF	TGTGCCAGCAGCTTAGTGGGCAGAAATAATTCACCCCTCCACTTT
TRBV30	TRBJ2-2	TRBD2	17	NA	CAWSVPRSGRDTGELFF	TGTGCCTGGAGTGTACCCAGGAGCGGGAGAGACACCGGGGAGCTGTTTTTT
TRBV9	TRBJ2-7	TRBD2	16	NA	CASSPGTSGSIYEQYF	TGTGCCAGCAGCCCCGGGACTAGCGGGAGTATCTACGAGCAGTACTTC
TRBV7-3	TRBJ2-1	NA	13	NA	CASSLRANNEQFF	TGTGCCAGCAGCTTAAGGGCAAACAATGAGCAGTTCTTC
TRBV11-2	TRBJ2-1	NA	12	NA	CASRAGRDSGFF	TGTGCCAGCAGGGCGGGCCGGGATTCGGGGTTCTTC